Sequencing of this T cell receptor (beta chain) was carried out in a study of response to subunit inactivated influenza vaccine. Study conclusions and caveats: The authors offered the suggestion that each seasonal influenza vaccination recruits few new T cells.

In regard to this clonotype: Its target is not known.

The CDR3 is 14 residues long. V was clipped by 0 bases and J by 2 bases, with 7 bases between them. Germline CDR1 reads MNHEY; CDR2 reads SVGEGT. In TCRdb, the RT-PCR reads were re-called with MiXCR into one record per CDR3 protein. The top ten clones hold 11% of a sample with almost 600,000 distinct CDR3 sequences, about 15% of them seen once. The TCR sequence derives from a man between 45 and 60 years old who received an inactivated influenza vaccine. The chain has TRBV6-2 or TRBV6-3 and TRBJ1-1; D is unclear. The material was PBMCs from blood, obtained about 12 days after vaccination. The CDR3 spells CASSYSHGNTEAFF. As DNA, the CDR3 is TGTGCCAGCAGTTACTCCCACGGCAACACTGAAGCTTTCTTT.